The sequence of this T cell receptor beta chain was determined in a study of cytomegalovirus exposure and HLA in healthy donors. Across the study: According to later analysis, the same platform produced the 120 validation and about 700 first-cohort repertoires.

As for this clone: Its specificity is unknown.

General observations from the study: It was around 160 TCR beta chains that were listed as cytomegalovirus-associated.

The CDR3 has 12 amino acids. The V segment lost 3 bases and the J segment 8 bases; nucleotides outside the gene matches: 4. Germline loops: CDR1 SGDLS, CDR2 YYNGEE. Sequencing was performed with immunoSEQ multiplex PCR; in TCRdb, only in-frame clones are kept and a portion is missing. The sample has 150,000 to 200,000 clones; roughly 88% are singletons. The sample taken for sequencing was PBMCs. The sequence was obtained from a woman aged 18-29 years in good health and CMV-seronegative. J is TRBJ1-1 and V is TRBV9; 7 bases line up with TRBD1. CDR3 region: CASSGPGGEAFF. The CDR3 nucleotides are TGTGCCAGCAGCGGGCCAGGGGGGGAAGCTTTCTTT.